This T cell receptor beta chain was identified during a study of vaccination and CD4 T cells after COVID-19 (dated by TCRdb to 2021 to 2024). For the study in its entirety: Convalescent patients had a positive SARS-CoV-2 result on nasal swab PCR, and of these patients, several had mild disease and one had severe disease. Post-vaccine blood samples were obtained a median of approximately 70 days after the second vaccine dose, with a range of about 13 to 250 days. As controls, cultures received a CEFX viral epitope pool (the positive control), an HIV-1 Nef peptide pool (the negative control), or no peptide at all. Post-COVID blood samples were collected from convalescent patients a median of approximately 100 days after diagnosis, with a range of roughly 35 to 161 days. Six males and four females were included in the convalescent cohort, with two Hispanic individuals, seven Caucasians, two Asians and one multiracial person represented. Each participant got two doses of either the Pfizer-BioNTech BNT162b2 vaccine (n=8) or the Moderna mRNA-1273 vaccine (n=2). The spike-specific CD4+ TCR repertoire was compared before and after mRNA vaccination in nine to ten COVID-19 convalescent patients and a handful of infection-naive healthy vaccine recipients. Culture stimuli were overlapping spike peptide pools from SARS-CoV-2 and from the common cold coronaviruses HCoV-NL63, HCoV-OC43 and HCoV-229E.

The treatment or condition label, as the study defines it: approximately nine-day PBMC culture with coronavirus spike peptide pools or control peptides (ViraFEST assay). The study used the ViraFEST assay, which expanded antigen-specific T cells with peptide pools and then identified expanded clonotypes by TCR sequencing. The convalescent patients' positive SARS-CoV-2 PCR tests fell between March and December 2020, which was before the Alpha, Beta and Delta variants emerged in the United States. Each well held approximately 2 million PBMCs cultured in IMDM containing roughly 5% human AB serum and approximately 9.8 IU/ml IL-2, with about 9.1 ug/ml peptide pools added. Half of the culture medium was replaced with fresh IL-2-containing medium on days 3 and 7. CD4+ T cells were isolated after approximately eleven days of culture through negative selection using the EasySep CD4+ T cell isolation kit. Ficoll-Paque Plus gradient centrifugation was used to isolate PBMCs from whole blood, and the isolated PBMCs were then either used fresh or cryopreserved at -140C. Each culture condition was generally run in triplicate wells.

The germline V gene (reference sequence) gives CDR1 as DFQATT and CDR2 as SNEGSKA. The CDR3 numbers 14 residues from cysteine through phenylalanine. Only the CDR3 region is kept as DNA, spanning 42 bases read in frame from base 1. The trim is 0 bases for V and 4 bases for J, with a gap of 12 bases between the germline ends. The library relied on PCR. TCR sequencing of DNA from cultured CD4+ T cells used the Oncomine TCR Beta short-read assay at the Johns Hopkins FTIC core. Genomic DNA was extracted from the cultured CD4+ T cells with the QIAamp micro DNA kit. Oncomine TCR Beta libraries from cultured CD4+ T cells were pooled with unique dual indexes and sequenced on an Illumina iSeq 100. Turning to the authors' computational methods: Non-productive sequences were filtered out, and CDR3s that did not start with C, did not end with F or W, or were shorter than 7 amino acids were discarded. The MANAFEST web application identified antigen-specific clonotypes by comparing peptide-stimulated wells against reference wells and other culture wells. For a clone to be called positive, the clone needed an FDR below 0.05, an odds ratio above 5, and a productive frequency above 0.1% in at least two of three replicate wells. Clonotypes that were significantly expanded in both SARS-CoV-2 spike wells and at least one common cold coronavirus spike condition were defined as cross-reactive. CDR3 homology was assessed with Levenshtein distances (stringdist) and unrooted phylogenetic trees (ape) in R version 3.6.1. The public reads were quality trimmed at Q25 with fastp and then assembled into clones with MiXCR by TCRdb, keeping productive beta chains. For every CDR3 protein sequence, its rows merge into one entry that carries the most common genes and DNA. Clone size and V and J calls follow TCRdb, not the original study. Here the sample has some 12,000 distinct CDR3 sequences; roughly 65% occur a single time. Of the sample, 22% is held by the ten largest clones.

General study outcomes and caveats: Among convalescent patients, a median about 86% of the SARS-CoV-2-reactive clones seen after vaccination appeared only after vaccination, which suggests priming specific to the vaccine. Although the median number of SARS-CoV-2-reactive clonotypes went up from roughly 22 after infection to 35 to 40 after vaccination, the increase was not significant. The number of convalescent patients in the study was relatively small, and the study did not examine early timepoints following natural infection. Of the vaccine-specific clones in convalescent patients, 304 of 307, or nearly all, reacted only to SARS-CoV-2 spike and did not cross-react with common cold coronaviruses.

Regarding this clonotype: Its antigen is not yet known. Base quality data are lacking; no much larger clone is found one base away.

Sequenced material: CD4+ T cells from blood, cultured in vitro. This receptor chain uses TRBV20-1 and TRBJ2-5, with an unclear D gene assignment. The sequence derives from a human donor who had recovered from COVID-19. Here is the DNA: TGCAGTGCTAGAGACCCCCCTCCGAGAGAGACCCAGTACTTC. This yields the protein CSARDPPPRETQYF.